One T cell receptor beta chain is described in this entry. The target antigen is unknown. This sample is part of a study of vaccination and CD4 T cells after COVID-19. Study information: Convalescent study patients returned SARS-CoV-2 positive nasal swab PCR results, with under 10 mild cases and one severe. Six males and four females, two of them Hispanic, were enrolled as convalescents. Study-level findings and limits: Analysis of convalescent patients found that 304 of 307 vaccine-specific clones were spike mono-reactive.

Sample treatment: roughly 11-day PBMC culture with coronavirus spike peptide pools or control peptides (ViraFEST assay). ViraFEST grew antigen-specific T cells using peptide pools, then sequenced TCRs. The length of the CDR3 is 15 residues. The germline CDR1 and CDR2 sequences are KGHSH and LQKENI. The trim removed 4 bases at V and 2 bases at J, leaving 4 bases unmatched. Cultured CD4+ T cells had their DNA profiled by the Oncomine TCR Beta short-read assay. TCRdb processed the PCR reads anew with MiXCR; each CDR3 protein has one entry. The sample lists under 15,000 distinct CDR3 sequences, approximately 64% seen once, with 8.5% to 9.5% in the top ten.

The J gene is TRBJ2-1, the V gene TRBV18; the match to TRBD1 covers 8 bases. The source was CD4+ T cells from blood, cultured in vitro, collected before SARS-CoV-2 vaccination. This clonotype was obtained from a human donor who had recovered from COVID-19. CDR3 DNA sequence: TGTGCCAGCTCACAGGACAGGGATGCCTACAATGAGCAGTTCTTC. This translates into CASSQDRDAYNEQFF.